These 9 T cell receptor beta chains were all obtained from the same sample, sequenced in a study of blood T cell repertoires in COVID-19. The method was immunoSEQ multiplex PCR; TCRdb's version includes in-frame clones alone and lacks a portion of them. The repertoire holds roughly 250,000 clones, with 85% to 90% as singletons. The sample consisted of PBMCs or T cells enriched from blood (not recorded which). The source of these receptors is a woman between 50 and 59 years old who had recovered from COVID-19.

The chain uses TRBV28 and TRBJ1-5; a weak D match, TRBD1 (5 bases). The germline gives CDR1 MDHEN, CDR2 SYDVKM. V lost 5 bases and J lost 11, with 19 bases in between. CDR3 length: 14 amino acids. Written as DNA, the CDR3 is TGTGCCAGCAGTCGAGGACACCGGTTCAACGCCCAGCATTTT. Translation: CASSRGHRFNAQHF.

The chain employs TRBV10-3 and TRBJ2-2; TRBD1 matches at 8 bases. V gave up 5 bases and J gave up 0 bases; unmatched junction bases: 2. Germline V gene sequence: CDR1 ENHRY, CDR2 SYGVKD. The CDR3 spans 15 residues. The CDR3 sequence: CAISPDRANTGELFF. DNA for the CDR3: TGTGCCATCAGTCCGGACAGGGCGAACACCGGGGAGCTGTTTTTT.

This clone was counted a single time. The chain couples TRBV23-1 to TRBJ1-1; possible D gene TRBD1, 6 bases. TRBV23-1 is known as an ORF, though its function is uncertain. Trimming removed 6 bases at V and 4 bases at J, with 15 bases between. CDR3 size: 14 residues. CDR3 sequence: CASSEIDRSTEAFF. In DNA form, the CDR3 reads TGCGCCAGCAGCGAAATCGACAGGAGCACTGAAGCTTTCTTT.

The V gene is TRBV2, the J gene TRBJ1-2; TRBD1 agrees at 9 bases. The CDR3 consists of 15 residues. With 4 bases clipped from V and 5 bases from J, the junction kept 8 bases outside the gene matches. Germline loops: CDR1 SNHLY, CDR2 FYNNEI. The CDR3 DNA reads as TGTGCCAGCAGTGGGGAGACAGGGGGAAGTTATGGCTACACCTTC. Protein product: CASSGETGGSYGYTF.

The chain recombines TRBV18 with TRBJ2-4, with 9 bases fitting TRBD1. The CDR3 is 20 amino acids. Germline V gives CDR1 KGHSH, CDR2 LQKENI. V was pared by 3 bases and J by 3 bases, with 18 bases of the junction left unmatched. CDR3 amino acids: CASSPVFGGQGHLGKNIQYF. As DNA, the CDR3 is TGTGCCAGCTCACCTGTGTTTGGCGGACAGGGGCATCTAGGCAAAAACATTCAGTACTTC.

This sequence joins TRBV18 and TRBJ1-3, with 7 bases fitting TRBD1. This CDR3 region has 16 residues. Germline V gene data show CDR1 as KGHSH and CDR2 as LQKENI. V was clipped by 3 bases and J by 2 bases; unmatched bases: 7. CDR3: CASSPIKTGTGNTIYF. The CDR3 DNA sequence: TGTGCCAGCTCACCTATAAAGACAGGGACTGGAAACACCATATATTTT.

This chain links TRBV6-1 with TRBJ1-2; TRBD1 might be the D (5 bases). Per the germline V gene, CDR1 is MNHNS and CDR2 is SASEGT. V lost 1 base and J lost 13, with 19 bases in between. The CDR3 has 14 residues. DNA for the CDR3: TGTGCCAGCAGTGAAGGGCGCAGGGCGTTCTCGGGCACCTTC. This codes for CASSEGRRAFSGTF.

In its sample, this clone was seen a few times. This chain links TRBV12-3 or TRBV12-4 with TRBJ2-7; D uncertain. There are 12 residues in the CDR3. Trimming took 6 bases from V and 4 from J, leaving 10 bases between them. In nucleotides, the CDR3 is TGTGCCAGCAGAGCAAGAGAGTACGAGCAGTACTTC. Protein product: CASRAREYEQYF.

This chain uses TRBV9 with TRBJ2-7, with a possible D match to TRBD1 (6 bases). V was clipped by 0 bases and J by 5 bases, with 9 bases between them. CDR3 size: 13 residues. Germline V gene sequence: CDR1 SGDLS, CDR2 YYNGEE. CDR3 in DNA: TGTGCCAGCAGCGTAGACAGGGATCACGAGCAGTACTTC. Amino acid sequence: CASSVDRDHEQYF.